This T cell receptor beta chain derives from a study of beta chain features in type 1 diabetes. Notes on this clone: Its antigen is not identified.

Broader study findings: There was a moderate but significant shortening of TCRB CDR3s in all four CD4+ subsets of Type 1 diabetes patients.

The sequenced template was cDNA made from the entire isolated RNA. Some clones are missing from TCRdb's copy, which holds only in-frame ones; the method was immunoSEQ multiplex PCR. The table includes about 160,000 clones, 6.5% to 8.5% detected once. Trimming took off 5 bases at V and 8 bases at J, with 21 bases between the two ends. This CDR3 has 15 amino acids. Germline V gene sequence: CDR1 SGHAT, CDR2 FQNNGV. The chain carries TRBV11-2 and TRBJ1-2; tentative D call: TRBD1 (6 bases). This TCR was sampled from a man younger than 35 with type 1 diabetes. Sequenced input: central memory CD4+ T cells from blood. CDR3 region: CASSPYRTEGEGYTF. In nucleotides, the CDR3 is TGTGCCAGCAGCCCCTACCGGACCGAGGGGGAGGGCTACACCTTC.